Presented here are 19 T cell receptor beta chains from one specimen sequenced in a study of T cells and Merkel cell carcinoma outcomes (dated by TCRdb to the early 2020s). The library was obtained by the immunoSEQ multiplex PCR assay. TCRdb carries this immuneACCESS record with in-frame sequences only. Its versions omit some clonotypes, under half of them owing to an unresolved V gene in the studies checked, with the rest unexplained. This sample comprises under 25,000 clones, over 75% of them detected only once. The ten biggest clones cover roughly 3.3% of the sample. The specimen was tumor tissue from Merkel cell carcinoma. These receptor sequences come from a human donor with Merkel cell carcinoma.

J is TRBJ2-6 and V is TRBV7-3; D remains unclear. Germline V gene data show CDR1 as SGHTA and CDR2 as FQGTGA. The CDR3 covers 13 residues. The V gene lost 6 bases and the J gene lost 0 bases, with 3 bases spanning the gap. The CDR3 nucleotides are TGTGCCAGCAGGGACTCTGGGGCCAACGTCCTGACTTTC. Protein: CASRDSGANVLTF.

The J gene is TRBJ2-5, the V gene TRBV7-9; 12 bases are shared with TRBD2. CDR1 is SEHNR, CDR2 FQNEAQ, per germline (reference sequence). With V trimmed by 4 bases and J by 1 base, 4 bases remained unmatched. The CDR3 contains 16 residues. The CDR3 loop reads CASSWRLAGVQETQYF. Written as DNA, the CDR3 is TGTGCCAGCAGCTGGCGACTAGCGGGGGTCCAAGAGACCCAGTACTTC.

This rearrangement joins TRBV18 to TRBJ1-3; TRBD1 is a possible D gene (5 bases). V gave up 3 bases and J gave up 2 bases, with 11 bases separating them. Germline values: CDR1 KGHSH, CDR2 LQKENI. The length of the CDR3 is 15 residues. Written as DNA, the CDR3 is TGTGCCAGCTCACCCTTTGGGGCAGCTGGAAACACCATATATTTT. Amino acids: CASSPFGAAGNTIYF.

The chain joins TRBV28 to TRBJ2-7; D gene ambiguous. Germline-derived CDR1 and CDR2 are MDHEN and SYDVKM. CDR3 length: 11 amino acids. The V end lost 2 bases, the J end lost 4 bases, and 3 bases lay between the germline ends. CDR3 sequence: CASSLEYEQYF. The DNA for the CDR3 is TGTGCCAGCAGTTTAGAGTACGAGCAGTACTTC.

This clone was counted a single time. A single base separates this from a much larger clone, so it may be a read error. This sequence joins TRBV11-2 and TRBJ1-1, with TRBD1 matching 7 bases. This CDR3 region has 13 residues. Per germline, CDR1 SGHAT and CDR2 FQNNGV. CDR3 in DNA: TGTGCCAGCAGCTTAGGACAGGGCTTTGAAGTTTTCTTT. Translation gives CASSLGQGFEVFF.

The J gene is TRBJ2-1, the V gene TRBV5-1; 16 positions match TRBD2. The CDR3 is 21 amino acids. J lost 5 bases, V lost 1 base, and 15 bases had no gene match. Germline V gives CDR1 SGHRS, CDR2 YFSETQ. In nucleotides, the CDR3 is TGCGCCAGCAGCTTGCGCAGGTCCGGGACTAGCGGGGGGGCGTGGGACAATGAGCAGTTCTTC. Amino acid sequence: CASSLRRSGTSGGAWDNEQFF.

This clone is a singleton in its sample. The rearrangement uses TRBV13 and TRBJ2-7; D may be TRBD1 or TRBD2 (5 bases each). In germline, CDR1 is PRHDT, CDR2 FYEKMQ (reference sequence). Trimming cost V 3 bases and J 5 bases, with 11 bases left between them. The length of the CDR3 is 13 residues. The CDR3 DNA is TGTGCCAGCAGCTTCGGGGCAGCCCACGAGCAGTACTTC. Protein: CASSFGAAHEQYF.

Here the CDR3 reads CASSPGPLGRKGYTF. CDR3 nucleotides: TGCGCCAGCAGCCCCGGACCCTTAGGAAGGAAGGGCTACACCTTC. This chain connects TRBV5-1 to TRBJ1-2; D gene ambiguous. Per the germline V gene, CDR1 is SGHRS and CDR2 is YFSETQ. Trimming shortened V by 4 bases and J by 8 bases, and 21 bases separated the two germline ends. The CDR3 runs to 15 residues.

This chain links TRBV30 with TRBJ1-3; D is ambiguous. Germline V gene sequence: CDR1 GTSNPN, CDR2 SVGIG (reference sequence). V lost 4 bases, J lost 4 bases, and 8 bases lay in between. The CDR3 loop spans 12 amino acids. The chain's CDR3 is CAWKRMGNTIYF. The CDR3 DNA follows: TGTGCCTGGAAGAGGATGGGAAACACCATATATTTT.

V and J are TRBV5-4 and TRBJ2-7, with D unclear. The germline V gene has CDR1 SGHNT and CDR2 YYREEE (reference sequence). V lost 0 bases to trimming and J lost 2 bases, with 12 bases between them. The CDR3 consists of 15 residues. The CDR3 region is CASSLDQKATYEQYF. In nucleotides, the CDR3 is TGTGCCAGCAGCTTGGATCAAAAGGCCACCTACGAGCAGTACTTC.

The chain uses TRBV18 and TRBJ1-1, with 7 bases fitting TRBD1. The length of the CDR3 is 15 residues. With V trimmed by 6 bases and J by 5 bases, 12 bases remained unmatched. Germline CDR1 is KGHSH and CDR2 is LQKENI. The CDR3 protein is CASSRDSYKATEAFF. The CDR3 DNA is TGTGCCAGCTCCCGGGACAGCTATAAGGCAACTGAAGCTTTCTTT.

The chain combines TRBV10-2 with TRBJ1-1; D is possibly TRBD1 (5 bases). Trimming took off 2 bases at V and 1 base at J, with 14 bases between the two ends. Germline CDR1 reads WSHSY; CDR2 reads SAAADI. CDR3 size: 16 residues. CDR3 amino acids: CASSEPGTRANTEAFF. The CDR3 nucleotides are TGCGCCAGCAGTGAGCCCGGGACGAGGGCGAACACTGAAGCTTTCTTT.

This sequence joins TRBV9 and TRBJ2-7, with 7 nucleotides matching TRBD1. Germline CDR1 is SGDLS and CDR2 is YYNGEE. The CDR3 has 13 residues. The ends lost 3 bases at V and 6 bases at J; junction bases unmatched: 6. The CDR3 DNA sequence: TGTGCCAGCAGCGCACTACAGGGGAGCGAGCAGTACTTC. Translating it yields CASSALQGSEQYF. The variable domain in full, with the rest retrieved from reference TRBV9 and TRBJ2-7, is DSGVTQTPKHLITATGQRVTLRCSPRSGDLSVYWYQQSLDQGLQFLIQYYNGEERAKGNILERFSAQQFPDLHSELNLSSLELGDSALYFCASSALQGSEQYFGPGTRLTVT.

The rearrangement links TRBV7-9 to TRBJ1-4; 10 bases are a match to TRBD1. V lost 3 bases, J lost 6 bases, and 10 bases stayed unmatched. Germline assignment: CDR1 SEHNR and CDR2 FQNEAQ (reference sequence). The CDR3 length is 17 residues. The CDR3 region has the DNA TGTGCCAGCAGCTTCGTCCCGGGACAGGGGTGGTATGAAAAACTGTTTTTT. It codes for CASSFVPGQGWYEKLFF.

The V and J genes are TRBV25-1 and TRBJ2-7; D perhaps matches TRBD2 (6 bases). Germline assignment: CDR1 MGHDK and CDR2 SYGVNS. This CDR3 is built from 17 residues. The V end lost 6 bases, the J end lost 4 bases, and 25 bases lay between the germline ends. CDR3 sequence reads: CASRESGGPSPGYEQYF. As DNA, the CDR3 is TGTGCCAGCAGGGAGTCAGGAGGGCCCTCCCCGGGGTACGAGCAGTACTTC.

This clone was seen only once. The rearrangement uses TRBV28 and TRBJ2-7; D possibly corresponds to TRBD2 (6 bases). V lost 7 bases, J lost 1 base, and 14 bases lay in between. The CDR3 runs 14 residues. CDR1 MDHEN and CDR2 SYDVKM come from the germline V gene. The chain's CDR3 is CASISFGGSYEQYF. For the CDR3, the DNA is TGTGCCAGCATCTCATTCGGAGGGTCCTACGAGCAGTACTTC.

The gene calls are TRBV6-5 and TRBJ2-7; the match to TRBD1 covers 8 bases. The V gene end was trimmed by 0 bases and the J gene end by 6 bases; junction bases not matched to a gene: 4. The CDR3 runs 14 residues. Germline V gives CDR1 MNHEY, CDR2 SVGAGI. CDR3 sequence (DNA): TGTGCCAGCAGTTACTCGTCAGGGGGCGGCGAGCAGTACTTC. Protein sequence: CASSYSSGGGEQYF.

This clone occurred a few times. In DNA form, the CDR3 reads TGTGCCAGCAGTGGCTCACAAGAGACCCAGTACTTC. Its translation is CASSGSQETQYF. The rearrangement joins TRBV25-1 to TRBJ2-5; D call uncertain. This CDR3 has 12 residues. V was cut by 4 bases and J by 2 bases, with 5 bases left in between. The germline V gene encodes CDR1 MGHDK and CDR2 SYGVNS.

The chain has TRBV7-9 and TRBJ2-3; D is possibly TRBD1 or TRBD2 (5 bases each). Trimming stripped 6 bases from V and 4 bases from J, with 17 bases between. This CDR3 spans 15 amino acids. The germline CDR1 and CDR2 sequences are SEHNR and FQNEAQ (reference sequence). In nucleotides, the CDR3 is TGTGCCAGCAGGGGGACGGCCCCGTTCCCAGATACGCAGTATTTT. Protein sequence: CASRGTAPFPDTQYF. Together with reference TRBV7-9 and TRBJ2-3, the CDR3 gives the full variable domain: DTGVSQNPRHKITKRGQNVTFRCDPISEHNRLYWYRQTLGQGPEFLTYFQNEAQLEKSRLLSDRFSAERPKGSFSTLEIQRTEQGDSAMYLCASRGTAPFPDTQYFGPGTRLTVL.